These T cell receptor beta chains were read from a single sample in a study of shared clonotypes between healthy human individuals. Only in-frame clones appear in the TCRdb table, and some are missing; sequencing was by immunoSEQ multiplex PCR. The sample has under 350,000 clones; 87% are singletons. Sequencing was performed on memory CD8+ T cells sorted from blood. These TCRs come from a man aged 18 to 30 in good health. CDR3s include the opening cysteine and the closing phenylalanine or tryptophan. The D gene is left open where the match is weak. Clone size is given for some rows only: seen once, a few or many times, or a class if the clone is expanded.

j_call d_call v_call clone_size cdr3_aa cdr3_nt
TRBJ2-6 - TRBV27 - CASSFLSSGANVLTF TGTGCCAGCAGTTTTCTATCGTCTGGGGCCAACGTCCTGACTTTC
TRBJ2-7 TRBD1 TRBV7-8 few CASSFIPQGASDEQYF TGTGCCAGCAGCTTTATCCCACAGGGGGCTAGCGACGAGCAGTACTTC
TRBJ2-7 - TRBV4-1 - CASSQEFRSYEQYF TGCGCCAGCAGCCAAGAATTCAGGTCCTACGAGCAGTACTTC
TRBJ2-1 TRBD2 TRBV14 - CASSQGAGAIYEQFF TGTGCCAGCAGCCAAGGAGCGGGAGCGATCTATGAGCAGTTCTTC
TRBJ2-7 TRBD2 TRBV7-9 - CASSSSGGRQYEQYF TGTGCCAGCAGCTCGAGTGGCGGGAGACAATACGAGCAGTACTTC
TRBJ1-1 - TRBV9 - CASSVGRGTEAFF TGTGCCAGCAGCGTAGGGCGTGGGACTGAAGCTTTCTTT
TRBJ2-7 TRBD2 TRBV6-6 - CASSFILAGASYEQYF TGTGCCAGCAGCTTCATTTTAGCGGGAGCCTCCTACGAGCAGTACTTC
TRBJ2-7 TRBD1 TRBV7-9 - CASSSSVGQGGYEQYF TGTGCCAGCAGCTCCTCCGTGGGACAGGGGGGCTACGAGCAGTACTTC
TRBJ1-5 - TRBV7-2 once CASSLVGPKSNQPQHF TGTGCCAGCAGCTTAGTAGGGCCCAAAAGCAATCAGCCCCAGCATTTT
TRBJ1-6 - TRBV6-5 - CASSYNPTVGPLHF TGTGCCAGCAGTTATAACCCCACTGTAGGGCCCCTCCACTTT
TRBJ1-2 TRBD1 TRBV5-6 - CASSLDFDRGNGYTF TGTGCCAGCAGCTTGGACTTTGACAGGGGGAATGGCTACACCTTC
TRBJ2-2 - TRBV1 - CTSSTEDRVCTGELFF TGCACCAGCAGCACCGAGGACAGGGTTTGTACCGGGGAGCTGTTTTTT
TRBJ2-7 - TRBV7-2 - CASSPPGPGWGNPTYEQYF TGTGCCAGCAGCCCACCCGGTCCCGGCTGGGGGAACCCCACCTACGAGCAGTACTTC
TRBJ2-7 TRBD2 TRBV30 - CAWSSPVGLAFAIEQYF TGTGCCTGGAGTTCTCCAGTGGGACTAGCCTTTGCGATAGAGCAGTACTTC
TRBJ2-5 TRBD1 TRBV4-1 - CASSLQSGTGEETQYF TGCGCCAGCAGCCTACAGTCCGGGACAGGGGAAGAGACCCAGTACTTC
TRBJ2-2 - TRBV4-3 many CASSQDPMGGNTGELFF TGCGCCAGCAGCCAAGATCCTATGGGGGGAAACACCGGGGAGCTGTTTTTT
TRBJ1-2 - TRBV6-1 once CASSEDGNYGYTF TGTGCCAGCAGCGAGGACGGTAACTATGGCTACACCTTC
TRBJ2-5 - TRBV4-3 - CASSQDWQSETQYF TGCGCCAGCAGCCAAGACTGGCAGTCAGAGACCCAGTACTTC
TRBJ2-7 - TRBV29-1 - CSVEVKGSGYEQYF TGCAGCGTTGAAGTAAAGGGGTCTGGTTACGAGCAGTACTTC
TRBJ2-7 TRBD2 TRBV27 - CASTSGGTSYEQYF TGTGCCAGCACCAGCGGGGGGACTTCCTACGAGCAGTACTTC
TRBJ2-7 - TRBV28 - CASSFSKALEQYF TGTGCCAGCAGTTTTTCGAAGGCGCTGGAGCAGTACTTC
TRBJ2-7 - TRBV4-3 once CASSQERPGIEGSYEQYF TGCGCCAGCAGCCAAGAGAGGCCAGGTATCGAGGGGTCCTACGAGCAGTACTTC
TRBJ2-7 - TRBV11-3 - CASSLGPGPLYEQYF TGTGCCAGCAGCTTAGGGCCGGGGCCTCTCTACGAGCAGTACTTC
TRBJ1-1 - TRBV4-1 - CASSQVPGAMNTEAFF TGCGCCAGCAGCCAAGTTCCGGGAGCGATGAACACTGAAGCTTTCTTT
TRBJ2-3 TRBD2 TRBV11-2 - CASSPAGTSGSLFVDTQYF TGTGCCAGCAGCCCAGCCGGGACTAGCGGGAGTCTATTTGTGGATACGCAGTATTTT
TRBJ1-2 TRBD1 TRBV7-9 - CASSLGTGGLKYGYTF TGTGCCAGCAGCTTAGGAACAGGGGGGCTAAAGTATGGCTACACCTTC
TRBJ2-3 - TRBV7-9 once CASSDLTDTQYF TGTGCCAGCAGCGACCTTACAGATACGCAGTATTTT
TRBJ2-7 TRBD2 TRBV9 few CASSPSGRLAVYEQYF TGTGCCAGCAGCCCGAGTGGGAGACTAGCGGTCTACGAGCAGTACTTC
TRBJ2-2 TRBD2 TRBV10-1 many CASSPLAGETGELFF TGCGCCAGCAGTCCTCTAGCGGGAGAAACCGGGGAGCTGTTTTTT
TRBJ2-7 - TRBV15 - CATSRGLTYEQYF TGTGCCACCAGCAGAGGACTCACCTACGAGCAGTACTTC
TRBJ2-5 - TRBV9 - CASSALEETQYF TGTGCCAGCAGCGCGCTCGAAGAGACCCAGTACTTC
TRBJ2-5 TRBD1 TRBV2 - CASRWTGGRETQYF TGTGCCAGCAGATGGACAGGGGGACGGGAGACCCAGTACTTC
TRBJ1-4 - TRBV6-5 - CASSYGAPREKLFF TGTGCCAGCAGTTACGGTGCCCCGAGGGAAAAACTGTTTTTT
TRBJ1-5 - TRBV7-2 - CASRRVSNQPQHF TGTGCCAGCCGAAGGGTTAGCAATCAGCCCCAGCATTTT
TRBJ2-7 - TRBV9 - CASSVGGDLGYEQYF TGTGCCAGCAGCGTAGGAGGGGATCTGGGCTACGAGCAGTACTTC
TRBJ1-2 - TRBV25-1 - CAAPGQTNSYGYTF TGTGCCGCTCCGGGGCAGACAAATTCCTATGGCTACACCTTC
TRBJ2-7 TRBD1 TRBV6-1 - CASSEARTGDEQYF TGTGCCAGCAGTGAAGCCCGGACAGGGGACGAGCAGTACTTC
TRBJ1-2 - TRBV10-3 - CAISESLGGSYNYGYTF TGTGCCATCAGTGAGTCGCTAGGAGGGTCGTACAACTATGGCTACACCTTC
TRBJ2-5 TRBD2 TRBV27 - CASSLGRGVETQYF TGTGCCAGCAGTTTAGGTCGGGGGGTGGAGACCCAGTACTTC
TRBJ2-3 - TRBV14 - CASSQPRGRGTDTQYF TGTGCCAGCAGCCAACCACGGGGGCGGGGCACAGATACGCAGTATTTT
TRBJ2-1 - TRBV2 - CASSGAESSYNEQFF TGTGCCAGCAGTGGAGCCGAAAGCTCCTACAATGAGCAGTTCTTC
TRBJ2-1 - TRBV7-9 - CASSPRGQPYNEQFF TGTGCCAGCAGCCCACGAGGGCAACCATACAATGAGCAGTTCTTC
TRBJ1-1 TRBD1 TRBV29-1 - CSVTGRSTEAFF TGCAGCGTGACAGGGAGGAGCACTGAAGCTTTCTTT
TRBJ1-2 - TRBV5-1 medium-sized CASSADNAIFYGYTF TGCGCCAGCAGCGCCGACAACGCAATCTTCTATGGCTACACCTTC
TRBJ2-1 TRBD2 TRBV27 - CASSLLAPSGVEHEQFF TGTGCCAGCAGTTTATTGGCCCCTAGCGGGGTAGAGCATGAGCAGTTCTTC
TRBJ2-1 TRBD2 TRBV29-1 - CSVLGLAGGPSPYNEQFF TGCAGCGTTCTCGGACTAGCGGGAGGCCCCTCACCATACAATGAGCAGTTCTTC
TRBJ1-1 - TRBV13 - CASSLETGEAFF TGTGCCAGCAGCTTAGAAACGGGTGAAGCTTTCTTT
TRBJ2-7 - TRBV5-4 - CASSRGPSYEQYF TGTGCCAGCAGCCGCGGTCCCTCCTACGAGCAGTACTTC
TRBJ2-7 TRBD2 TRBV5-1 many CASSLGASGSSEQYF TGCGCCAGCAGCTTGGGGGCTAGCGGGAGTTCCGAGCAGTACTTC
TRBJ2-3 TRBD2 TRBV4-1 - CASSPSLAASTDTQYF TGCGCCAGCAGCCCTTCACTAGCGGCTAGCACAGATACGCAGTATTTT
TRBJ2-5 - TRBV13 few CASSLEGGGGEQYF TGTGCCAGCAGCTTAGAGGGCGGCGGAGGGGAGCAGTACTTC
TRBJ2-1 - TRBV10-2 once CASTDPLGPYNEQFF TGCGCCAGCACCGACCCCCTCGGGCCTTACAATGAGCAGTTCTTC
TRBJ2-7 - TRBV13 - CASSSEGLGGLYEQYF TGTGCCAGCAGCTCCGAGGGACTTGGGGGATTGTACGAGCAGTACTTC